This section outlines one TCR beta chain sequence together with its context. Its cognate antigen is unknown. The data stem from a study of CD8+CD57+ T cells in acquired aplastic anemia. At the level of the study: CD4+ and CD8+ cells, once sorted, gave DNA averaging 3.2 ug.

Genomic DNA was employed as the template in profiling TCR beta VDJ and CDR3. TCRdb used MiXCR to reprocess the reads, holding one entry per CDR3 protein. The sample comprises under 500,000 distinct CDR3 sequences, around a third of which are singletons, and under 0.95% rests with the top ten. Patients chosen for sequencing had CD8+CD57+ cells that had expanded, as shown by flow cytometry. The blood sampling took place in patients who had so far received no therapy. Broader study findings: The CD8+ Simpson's diversity of patients and controls was not significantly different.

Germline V gives CDR1 LNHDA, CDR2 SQIVND (reference sequence). Trimming left V 7 bases short and J 8 bases short, with 14 bases between. The CDR3 length is 12 residues. The material sequenced was sorted CD4+, CD8+, or CD8+CD57+ T cells (not recorded which) from PBMCs. V usage is TRBV19 and J usage is TRBJ1-2; D possibly corresponds to TRBD1 (5 bases). The TCR was taken from a human donor with aplastic anemia. As DNA, the CDR3 is TGTGCCAGTACCAAGAACTGGGACGGCTACACCTTC. Translation: CASTKNWDGYTF. The complete variable domain, with remaining parts taken from reference TRBV19 and TRBJ1-2, reads DGGITQSPKYLFRKEGQNVTLSCEQNLNHDAMYWYRQDPGQGLRLIYYSQIVNDFQKGDIAEGYSVSREKKESFPLTVTSAQKNPTAFYLCASTKNWDGYTFGSGTRLTVV.